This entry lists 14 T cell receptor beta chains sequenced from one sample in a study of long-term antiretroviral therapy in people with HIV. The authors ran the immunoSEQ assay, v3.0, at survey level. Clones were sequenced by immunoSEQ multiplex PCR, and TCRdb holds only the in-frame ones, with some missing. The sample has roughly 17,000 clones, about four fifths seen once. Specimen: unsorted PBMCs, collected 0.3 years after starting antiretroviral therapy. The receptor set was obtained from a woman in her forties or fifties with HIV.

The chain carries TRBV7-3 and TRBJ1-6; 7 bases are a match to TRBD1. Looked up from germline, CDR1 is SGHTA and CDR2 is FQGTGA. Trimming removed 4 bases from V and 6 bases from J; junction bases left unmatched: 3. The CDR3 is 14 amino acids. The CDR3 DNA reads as TGTGCCAGCAGCTCCGGGACAGTTAATTCACCCCTCCACTTT. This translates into CASSSGTVNSPLHF. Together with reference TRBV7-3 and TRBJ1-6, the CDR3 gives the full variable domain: GAGVSQTPSNKVTEKGKYVELRCDPISGHTALYWYRQSLGQGPEFLIYFQGTGAADDSGLPNDRFFAVRPEGSVSTLKIQRTERGDSAVYLCASSSGTVNSPLHFGNGTRLTVT.

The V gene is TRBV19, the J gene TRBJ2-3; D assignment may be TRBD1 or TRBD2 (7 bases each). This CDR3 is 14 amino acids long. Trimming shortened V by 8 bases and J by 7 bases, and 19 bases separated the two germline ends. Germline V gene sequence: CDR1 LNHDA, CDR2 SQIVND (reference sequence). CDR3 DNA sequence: TGTGCCAGTTCAGGGGGGGCCCGCCGGAATACGCAGTATTTT. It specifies CASSGGARRNTQYF.

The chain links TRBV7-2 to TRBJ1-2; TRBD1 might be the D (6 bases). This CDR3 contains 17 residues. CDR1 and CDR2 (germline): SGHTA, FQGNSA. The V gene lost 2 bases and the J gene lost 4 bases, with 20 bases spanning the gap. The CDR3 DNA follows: TGTGCCAGCAGCTTATGGTTGGCCGGGCAGGGGTCCTATGGCTACACCTTC. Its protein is CASSLWLAGQGSYGYTF.

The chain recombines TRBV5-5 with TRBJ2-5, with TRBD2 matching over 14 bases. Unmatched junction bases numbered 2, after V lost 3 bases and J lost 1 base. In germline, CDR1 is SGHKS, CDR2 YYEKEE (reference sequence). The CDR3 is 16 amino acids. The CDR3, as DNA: TGTGCCAGCAGCTCCGGACTAGCGGGGGGCCAAGAGACCCAGTACTTC. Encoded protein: CASSSGLAGGQETQYF.

The CDR3 reads CASSLRGYGTTYYEQYV. Here the CDR3 DNA reads TGTGCCAGCAGCTTACGGGGCTACGGGACGACTTACTACGAGCAGTACGTC. This chain uses TRBV5-6 with TRBJ2-7, with D perhaps being TRBD1 or TRBD2 (5 bases each). V dropped 2 bases and J dropped 3 bases, with 21 bases sitting between them. Germline CDR1 and CDR2: SGHDT and YYEEEE. The CDR3 has 17 residues.

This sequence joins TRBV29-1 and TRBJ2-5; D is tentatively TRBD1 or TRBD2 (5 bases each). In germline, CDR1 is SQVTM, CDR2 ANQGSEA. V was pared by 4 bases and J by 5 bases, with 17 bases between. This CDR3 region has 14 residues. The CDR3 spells CSVVLRGIWETQYF. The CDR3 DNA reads TGCAGCGTTGTTTTGAGGGGTATTTGGGAGACCCAGTACTTC.

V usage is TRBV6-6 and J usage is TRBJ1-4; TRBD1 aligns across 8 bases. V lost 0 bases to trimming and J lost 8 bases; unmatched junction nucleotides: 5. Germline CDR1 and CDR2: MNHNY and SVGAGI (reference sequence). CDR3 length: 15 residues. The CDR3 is CASSYSKQGGEKLFF. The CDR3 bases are TGTGCCAGCAGTTACTCGAAACAGGGGGGCGAAAAACTGTTTTTT.

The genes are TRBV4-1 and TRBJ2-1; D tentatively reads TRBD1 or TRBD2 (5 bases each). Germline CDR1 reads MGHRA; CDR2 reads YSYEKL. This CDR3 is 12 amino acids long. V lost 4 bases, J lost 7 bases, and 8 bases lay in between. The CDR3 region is CASSLGGNEQFF. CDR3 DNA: TGCGCCAGCAGCCTTGGGGGAAATGAGCAGTTCTTC.

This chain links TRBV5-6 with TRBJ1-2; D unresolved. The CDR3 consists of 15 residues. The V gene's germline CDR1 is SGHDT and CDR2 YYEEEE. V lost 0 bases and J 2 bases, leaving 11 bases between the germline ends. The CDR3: CASSLGGIDNYGYTF. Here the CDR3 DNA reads TGTGCCAGCAGCTTGGGAGGGATCGACAACTATGGCTACACCTTC.

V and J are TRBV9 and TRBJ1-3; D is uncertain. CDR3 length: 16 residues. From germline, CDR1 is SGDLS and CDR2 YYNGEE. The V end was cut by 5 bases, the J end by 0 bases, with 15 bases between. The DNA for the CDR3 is TGTGCCAGCAGTTTAGGTGGACCGCCCTCTGGAAACACCATATATTTT. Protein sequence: CASSLGGPPSGNTIYF. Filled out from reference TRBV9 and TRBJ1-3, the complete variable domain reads DSGVTQTPKHLITATGQRVTLRCSPRSGDLSVYWYQQSLDQGLQFLIQYYNGEERAKGNILERFSAQQFPDLHSELNLSSLELGDSALYFCASSLGGPPSGNTIYFGEGSWLTVV.

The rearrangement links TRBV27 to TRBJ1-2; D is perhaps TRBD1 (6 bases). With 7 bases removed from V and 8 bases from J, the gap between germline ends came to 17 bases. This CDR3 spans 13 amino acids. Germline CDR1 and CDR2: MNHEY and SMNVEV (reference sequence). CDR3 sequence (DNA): TGTGCCAGCACTCCATGGGGGGCTGACGGCTACACCTTC. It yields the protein CASTPWGADGYTF.

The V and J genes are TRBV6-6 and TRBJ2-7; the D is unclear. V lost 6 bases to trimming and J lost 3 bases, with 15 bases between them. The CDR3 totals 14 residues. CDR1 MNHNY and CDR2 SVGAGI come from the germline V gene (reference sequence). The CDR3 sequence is CASSSRRTNYEQYF. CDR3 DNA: TGTGCCAGCAGCTCCCGACGCACAAACTACGAGCAGTACTTC.

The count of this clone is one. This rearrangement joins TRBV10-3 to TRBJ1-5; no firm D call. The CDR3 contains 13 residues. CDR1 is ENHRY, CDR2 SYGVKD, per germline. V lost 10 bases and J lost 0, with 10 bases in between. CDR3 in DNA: TGTGCCACCGTACGGGGTAGCAATCAGCCCCAGCATTTT. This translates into CATVRGSNQPQHF.

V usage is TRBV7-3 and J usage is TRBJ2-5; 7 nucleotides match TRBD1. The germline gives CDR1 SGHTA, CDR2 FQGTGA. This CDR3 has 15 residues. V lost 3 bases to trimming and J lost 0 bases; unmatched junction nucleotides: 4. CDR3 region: CASSFHGQDQETQYF. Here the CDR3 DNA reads TGTGCCAGCAGCTTCCACGGACAGGACCAAGAGACCCAGTACTTC.